This T cell receptor (beta chain) was sequenced during a study of beta chain features in type 1 diabetes. General study results and limits: High-TCR-expressing cells could be over-represented by cDNA sequencing. Whatever favoring of shorter templates PCR might show would apply equally to patients and controls.

Central memory, naive, regulatory and stem cell-like memory CD4+ cells were sorted by CD45RO/CCR7/CD25/CD127/CD95/CD27. Over 98% purity was reached by all sorted populations. Points on this clone: Its antigen is as yet unknown.

Since all of the isolated RNA was reverse transcribed, expressed TCRB transcripts were what got sequenced. TCRdb's copy holds only in-frame clones and misses some; the assay was immunoSEQ multiplex PCR. The sample holds 25,000 or so clones; more than 60% are singletons and the top ten take roughly 2%. This CDR3 is built from 16 residues. Unmatched junction bases numbered 6, after V lost 1 base and J lost 4 bases. Germline V gives CDR1 SGHRS, CDR2 YFSETQ. The material sequenced was Tregs from blood. The V call is TRBV5-1, the J call TRBJ2-1; TRBD2 matches at 9 bases. The source is a woman aged 35 to 49 in good health. The CDR3 loop reads CASSLPRGGAYNEQFF. For the CDR3, the DNA is TGCGCCAGCAGCTTGCCGCGGGGGGGCGCGTACAATGAGCAGTTCTTC.